The next 25 T cell receptor beta chains were all read from a single sample in a study of cytomegalovirus exposure and HLA in healthy donors. Primers: 60 Vbeta forward and 13 Jbeta reverse. The assay was immunoSEQ multiplex PCR, and TCRdb's table has in-frame clones only and misses some. The sample consists of 80,000 or so clones, roughly two thirds of them appearing once. Sequenced input: PBMCs. The receptors come from a woman aged 45-65 years in good health and CMV-seropositive.

The chain employs TRBV9 and TRBJ2-4, with 7 nucleotides matching TRBD2. Looked up from germline, CDR1 is SGDLS and CDR2 is YYNGEE. This CDR3 has 14 amino acids. The V and J ends lost 7 bases and 0 bases, in that order; junction bases with no gene match: 4. The CDR3 loop is CASGGGTAKNIQYF. The CDR3 DNA reads as TGTGCCAGCGGGGGGGGAACAGCCAAAAACATTCAGTACTTC. The variable domain in full, completed from reference TRBV9 and TRBJ2-4, reads DSGVTQTPKHLITATGQRVTLRCSPRSGDLSVYWYQQSLDQGLQFLIQYYNGEERAKGNILERFSAQQFPDLHSELNLSSLELGDSALYFCASGGGTAKNIQYFGAGTRLSVL.

The chain combines TRBV19 with TRBJ2-7; tentatively, D is TRBD1 (6 bases). CDR3 size: 14 residues. With 5 bases removed from V and 7 bases from J, the gap between germline ends came to 18 bases. Germline V gives CDR1 LNHDA, CDR2 SQIVND (reference sequence). The CDR3 region has the DNA TGTGCCAGTAGTGAAGACCACAGGGTTGAGGAGCAGTACTTC. Its protein is CASSEDHRVEEQYF.

The chain recombines TRBV2 with TRBJ1-5; 8 positions match TRBD1. This CDR3 contains 15 residues. Looked up from germline, CDR1 is SNHLY and CDR2 is FYNNEI. V was pared by 2 bases and J by 6 bases, with 6 bases of the junction left unmatched. The CDR3 sequence is CASSEWAGGSQPQHF. The CDR3 DNA is TGTGCCAGCAGTGAATGGGCAGGGGGCAGTCAGCCCCAGCATTTT. The whole variable domain, remainder taken from reference TRBV2 and TRBJ1-5, is EPEVTQTPSHQVTQMGQEVILRCVPISNHLYFYWYRQILGQKVEFLVSFYNNEISEKSEIFDDQFSVERPDGSNFTLKIRSTKLEDSAMYFCASSEWAGGSQPQHFGDGTRLSIL.

The CDR3 DNA is TGTGCCAGCAGCCAAACTAGCAATGAGCAGTTCTTC. As protein: CASSQTSNEQFF. V gene TRBV5-5 combines with J gene TRBJ2-1, with TRBD2 as a possible D gene (5 bases). Germline assignment: CDR1 SGHKS and CDR2 YYEKEE (reference sequence). The CDR3 extends over 12 amino acids. V lost 4 bases and J lost 6, with 8 bases in between.

The J gene is TRBJ1-6, the V gene TRBV5-4, with D possibly TRBD1 on 5 matching bases. The CDR3 totals 16 residues. Trimming shortened V by 3 bases and J by 7 bases, and 17 bases separated the two germline ends. CDR1 SGHNT and CDR2 YYREEE come from the germline V gene (reference sequence). This chain's CDR3 is CASSSRGGDLNSPLHF. In nucleotides, the CDR3 is TGTGCCAGCAGCTCCCGGGGGGGGGACTTAAATTCACCCCTCCACTTT.

The chain is built from TRBV7-2 and TRBJ1-3; unclear D gene. Per the germline V gene, CDR1 is SGHTA and CDR2 is FQGNSA. This CDR3 spans 13 amino acids. The V gene lost 5 bases and the J gene lost 1 base, with 6 bases spanning the gap. CDR3 coding DNA: TGTGCCAGCAGCCGTGCGTCTGGAAACACCATATATTTT. Translated: CASSRASGNTIYF.

The chain combines TRBV10-1 with TRBJ1-2; a possible D gene is TRBD1 (6 bases). Trimming removed 4 bases from V and 7 bases from J, with 13 bases in between. The V gene's germline CDR1 is WNHNN and CDR2 SYGVQD (reference sequence). The CDR3 spans 13 residues. CDR3 sequence: CASSADSGSGYTF. CDR3 coding DNA: TGCGCCAGCAGTGCGGACAGTGGCAGTGGCTACACCTTC.

The chain has TRBV5-1 and TRBJ1-4; 7 bases match TRBD1. V lost 3 bases, J lost 6 bases, and 11 bases stayed unmatched. CDR1 is SGHRS, CDR2 YFSETQ, per germline. The CDR3 contains 16 residues. The CDR3 DNA sequence: TGCGCCAGCAGCTGGAACACAGGGGAGCAGGATGAAAAACTGTTTTTT. It codes for CASSWNTGEQDEKLFF.

In this sample, this clone turned up a few times. CDR3 DNA: TGCGCCAGCAGCCAAGATTTGGACAGGGGAGAGGACACCGGGGAGCTGTTTTTT. Protein: CASSQDLDRGEDTGELFF. The chain combines TRBV4-1 with TRBJ2-2; TRBD1 agrees at 9 bases. This CDR3 is built from 18 residues. Germline lookup yields CDR1 MGHRA and CDR2 YSYEKL. The J segment lost 3 bases and the V segment lost 0 bases, leaving 8 bases of the junction unmatched.

The rearrangement joins TRBV9 to TRBJ2-7, with D tentatively TRBD2 (6 bases). Germline V gene sequence: CDR1 SGDLS, CDR2 YYNGEE. The CDR3 runs 14 residues. Trimming removed 3 bases at V and 2 bases at J, with 12 bases between. The CDR3, as DNA: TGTGCCAGCAGCGGGCGGGACTTAACCTACGAGCAGTACTTC. It translates to CASSGRDLTYEQYF.

This chain links TRBV4-1 with TRBJ2-5; D uncertain. V was shortened by 3 bases and J by 3 bases, with 2 bases between the two germline ends. Per germline, CDR1 MGHRA and CDR2 YSYEKL. The CDR3 contains 11 residues. The CDR3 loop reads CASSHKETQYF. CDR3 DNA: TGCGCCAGCAGCCACAAAGAGACCCAGTACTTC.

The chain is built from TRBV5-6 and TRBJ1-6, with D uncertain. This CDR3 region has 14 residues. Trimming took off 5 bases at V and 8 bases at J, with 14 bases between the two ends. CDR1 is SGHDT and CDR2 is YYEEEE in the germline V gene. In DNA, the CDR3 is TGTGCCAGCAGTTCTCAGTCCTCTGATTCACCCCTCCACTTT. This gives the protein CASSSQSSDSPLHF.

This clone occurred once. This sequence joins TRBV18 and TRBJ2-3, with 10 bases identical to TRBD1. The CDR3 contains 15 residues. Unmatched junction bases numbered 4, after V lost 3 bases and J lost 4 bases. From germline, CDR1 is KGHSH and CDR2 LQKENI. The CDR3 region is CASSPGGQGADTQYF. The CDR3 DNA reads as TGTGCCAGCTCACCGGGTGGACAGGGGGCAGATACGCAGTATTTT.

V is TRBV6-1 and J is TRBJ1-5, with D possibly TRBD1 on 6 matching bases. The CDR3 is made up of 15 amino acids. V was trimmed by 6 bases and J by 2 bases, leaving 14 bases between them. CDR1 and CDR2 from the germline V gene are MNHNS and SASEGT. CDR3: CASSPRGIGNQPQHF. The DNA for the CDR3 is TGTGCCAGCAGCCCCAGGGGAATAGGCAATCAGCCCCAGCATTTT.

V is TRBV13 and J is TRBJ2-3, with 10 positions matching TRBD1. Looked up from germline, CDR1 is PRHDT and CDR2 is FYEKMQ (reference sequence). The CDR3 extends over 16 amino acids. Germline trimming cut 5 bases from V and 5 bases from J; bases unmatched to any gene: 10. Here the CDR3 DNA reads TGTGCCAGCAGCCTCCGGGACAGGGGTTCGGGAGATACGCAGTATTTT. It yields the protein CASSLRDRGSGDTQYF.

The chain recombines TRBV5-6 with TRBJ2-3; TRBD2 is a possible D gene (6 bases). V was clipped by 1 base and J by 2 bases, with 17 bases between them. The V gene's germline CDR1 is SGHDT and CDR2 YYEEEE. There are 17 residues in the CDR3. The CDR3 bases are TGTGCCAGCAGCTTGCTCTCGGGGGTCACAATCACAGATACGCAGTATTTT. Amino acids: CASSLLSGVTITDTQYF.

This clone occurred a few times. This rearrangement joins TRBV27 to TRBJ2-3, with 12 positions matching TRBD1. CDR1 MNHEY and CDR2 SMNVEV come from the germline V gene (reference sequence). J gave up 3 bases and V 3 bases, and 10 bases lay outside the gene matches. The CDR3 is made up of 18 amino acids. The CDR3 here is CASSFYSRGQGATDTQYF. The CDR3 bases are TGTGCCAGCAGTTTCTATAGCCGGGGACAGGGGGCGACAGATACGCAGTATTTT.

This clone showed up just a few times. The CDR3 spells CASSQEIAVTEAFF. The CDR3 DNA follows: TGTGCCAGCAGCCAAGAGATAGCGGTCACTGAAGCTTTCTTT. V and J are TRBV4-2 and TRBJ1-1, with unresolved D. Between the trimmed V and J ends, which lost 0 bases and 4 bases, there was a span of 9 bases. Germline V lookup: CDR1 LGHNA, CDR2 YNFKEQ. This CDR3 spans 14 amino acids.

This chain connects TRBV7-8 to TRBJ2-1, with D possibly TRBD1 on 6 matching bases. CDR1 is SGHVS, CDR2 FQNEAQ, per germline. V dropped 3 bases and J dropped 0 bases, with 9 bases sitting between them. The CDR3 length is 15 residues. CDR3 DNA sequence: TGTGCCAGCAGCTTCTTACAGGGCTCCTACAATGAGCAGTTCTTC. Translation: CASSFLQGSYNEQFF.

This chain links TRBV5-4 with TRBJ2-7, with a tentative D call TRBD1 (5 bases). CDR1 and CDR2 (germline): SGHNT, YYREEE (reference sequence). Deletions cut 3 bases from V and 2 bases from J, with 15 bases between. CDR3 size: 15 residues. The DNA of the CDR3 is TGTGCCAGCAGCTCCGACTTGGCAGGGACCTACGAGCAGTACTTC. Its translation is CASSSDLAGTYEQYF.

Concerning this clone itself: One junction end disagrees with the germline gene, perhaps due to a read error. The chain has TRBV7-7 and TRBJ2-2; D may be TRBD2 (6 bases). The CDR3 extends over 15 amino acids. Per the germline V gene, CDR1 is SSHAT and CDR2 is FNYEAQ (reference sequence). This CDR3 is CASSRREPKTGELFF. The CDR3, as DNA: TGTGCTAGCAGCCGCCGGGAGCCCAAAACCGGGGAGCTGTTTTTT.

V and J are TRBV5-4 and TRBJ1-2; TRBD1 might be the D (6 bases). There are 12 residues in the CDR3. The germline V and J ends were trimmed by 4 bases and 4 bases, with 8 bases remaining between them. Germline V gene sequence: CDR1 SGHNT, CDR2 YYREEE (reference sequence). The CDR3 region is CASSPDSYGYTF. The CDR3 DNA sequence: TGTGCCAGCAGCCCGGACAGCTATGGCTACACCTTC.

The chain has TRBV27 and TRBJ1-2, with 11 bases identical to TRBD1. V shed 3 bases, J shed 7 bases, and the junction held 10 bases outside the gene matches. In germline, CDR1 is MNHEY, CDR2 SMNVEV (reference sequence). This CDR3 is 16 amino acids long. The CDR3 reads CASSFNPGTGGAGYTF. The CDR3 DNA sequence: TGTGCCAGCAGTTTTAATCCCGGGACAGGGGGAGCTGGCTACACCTTC.

The CDR3: CASTKLAGSSYEQYV. The CDR3 DNA reads as TGTGCCAGCACCAAACTAGCGGGGAGCTCCTACGAGCAGTACGTC. V is TRBV2 and J is TRBJ2-7; 10 bases fit TRBD2. The germline V gene encodes CDR1 SNHLY and CDR2 FYNNEI. The CDR3 has 15 amino acids. J was trimmed by 0 bases and V by 7 bases; bases with no gene match: 6.

The V gene is TRBV27, the J gene TRBJ1-3; perhaps TRBD1 as D (6 bases). Trimming left V 8 bases short and J 0 bases short, with 17 bases between. The germline gives CDR1 MNHEY, CDR2 SMNVEV (reference sequence). This CDR3 has 16 residues. The CDR3 DNA reads TGTGCCAGCTCTACCTCGGGGGGCCTCTCTGGAAACACCATATATTTT. Protein: CASSTSGGLSGNTIYF.